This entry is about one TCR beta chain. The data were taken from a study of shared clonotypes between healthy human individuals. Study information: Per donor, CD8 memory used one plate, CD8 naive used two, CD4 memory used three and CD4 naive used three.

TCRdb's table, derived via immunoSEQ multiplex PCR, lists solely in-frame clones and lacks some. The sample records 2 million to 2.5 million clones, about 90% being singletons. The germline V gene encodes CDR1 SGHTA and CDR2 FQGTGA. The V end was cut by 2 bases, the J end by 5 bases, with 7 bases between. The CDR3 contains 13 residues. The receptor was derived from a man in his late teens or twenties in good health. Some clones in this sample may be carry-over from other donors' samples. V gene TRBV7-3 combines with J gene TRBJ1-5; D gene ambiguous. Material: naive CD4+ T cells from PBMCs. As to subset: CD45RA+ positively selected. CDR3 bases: TGTGCCAGCAGCTTAGAAGGTTATCAGCCCCAGCATTTT. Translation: CASSLEGYQPQHF.